The TCR beta chain under discussion was sequenced for a study of blood T cell repertoires in COVID-19. The wider study: Sources were T cells, B-cell-depleted T cells, or PBMCs; the material itself was cDNA or gDNA.

V was cut by 0 bases and J by 6 bases, with 8 bases left in between. Germline CDR1 MGHRA, CDR2 YSYEKL. The CDR3 totals 13 residues. The authors' processing: Estimates of nucleated cell counts were drawn from the amplification of reference gene primers. Data came from immunoSEQ multiplex PCR; TCRdb stores just in-frame clones and leaves some out. V, J and clone size are taken as reported in that table, and D and trimming were inferred from the DNA itself. The top ten clones hold roughly 0.25% of a sample with about 670,000 clones, just under 90% of them seen once. The sequencing sample was made of peripheral blood. This sequence was found in a woman between 18 and 29 years old with acute or convalescent COVID-19. The rearrangement joins TRBV4-1 to TRBJ1-1; D unclear. DNA for the CDR3: TGCGCCAGCAGCCAAGATCAATCGGCTGAAGCTTTCTTT. This translates into CASSQDQSAEAFF.